The 22 T cell receptor beta chains listed next were all sequenced from one sample in a study of naive and memory T cell subsets. The beta constant-region primer was an equimolar mix of two oligonucleotides covering TRBC1 and TRBC2. The ligated cDNA underwent four PCR rounds using SP2 and nested alpha and beta constant-region primers. TCRdb re-derived calls from the UMI-ligation and nested PCR reads in MiXCR, one entry per CDR3 protein. Seen here are some 31,000 distinct CDR3 sequences, roughly 18% observed once, and the top ten hold about 3%. Material: effector memory CD4+ T cells from blood. The subset was: effector memory, CD45RA- CD27-. Every receptor here comes from a human donor in good health.

By sample fraction, this clonotype is medium-sized. This rearrangement joins TRBV2 to TRBJ2-6; D is ambiguous. Germline-derived CDR1 and CDR2 are SNHLY and FYNNEI. The CDR3 covers 13 residues. Trimming pared 4 bases from V and 4 bases from J, leaving 5 bases between. CDR3 DNA: TGTGCCAGCAGTGTAACCGGGGCCAACGTCCTGACTTTC. Translation gives CASSVTGANVLTF.

This chain uses TRBV6-1 with TRBJ2-7; D unresolved. Germline CDR1 MNHNS, CDR2 SASEGT. The CDR3 sequence is 13 residues long. Trimming took off 4 bases at V and 0 bases at J, with 7 bases between the two ends. The DNA of the CDR3 is TGTGCCAGCAGTGTTGCAAGCTCCTACGAGCAGTACTTC. Protein product: CASSVASSYEQYF.

The rearrangement uses TRBV6-1 and TRBJ2-1; D is uncertain. CDR1 and CDR2 (germline): MNHNS, SASEGT. This CDR3 is 12 amino acids long. V lost 8 bases to trimming and J lost 7 bases, with 12 bases between them. The CDR3 region has the DNA TGTGCCAGCCAAGATGACCTAAATGAGCAGTTCTTC. It is translated as CASQDDLNEQFF.

The CDR3 region is CASSFYHNRQGRGEQFF. The DNA for the CDR3 is TGTGCCAGCAGTTTTTACCACAATCGACAGGGGCGAGGAGAGCAGTTCTTC. V and J are TRBV6-5 and TRBJ2-1; 8 bases align to TRBD1. CDR3 length: 17 amino acids. The V and J ends lost 4 bases and 10 bases, in that order; junction bases with no gene match: 18. Germline CDR1 MNHEY, CDR2 SVGAGI.

This clonotype has at least ten counts. The chain combines TRBV10-3 with TRBJ1-4, with D hard to call. The ends were cut back, 2 bases at V and 0 bases at J, with 7 bases in the middle. This CDR3 has 15 amino acids. Germline values: CDR1 ENHRY, CDR2 SYGVKD. The CDR3 protein is CAISEPIPTNEKLFF. DNA of the CDR3: TGTGCCATCAGTGAGCCAATTCCAACTAATGAAAAACTGTTTTTT.

The rearrangement joins TRBV27 to TRBJ1-2; the match to TRBD1 covers 10 bases. This CDR3 region has 15 residues. The V segment lost 5 bases and the J segment 10 bases; nucleotides outside the gene matches: 13. Germline lookup yields CDR1 MNHEY and CDR2 SMNVEV (reference sequence). Written as DNA, the CDR3 is TGTGCCAGCAGTCCCGACCTCGGGACAGGGGAAGACTACACCTTC. Amino acid sequence: CASSPDLGTGEDYTF.

This chain uses TRBV20-1 with TRBJ2-1; D possibly corresponds to TRBD1 (5 bases). CDR1 is DFQATT and CDR2 is SNEGSKA in the germline V gene (reference sequence). V lost 6 bases to trimming and J lost 9 bases, with 15 bases between them. The CDR3 is 12 amino acids. The CDR3 DNA reads as TGCAGTGCCACGAAGGGGTTCACTGAGCAGTTCTTC. Its translation: CSATKGFTEQFF.

The chain joins TRBV7-2 to TRBJ2-7, with a tentative D call TRBD1 (6 bases). Trimming removed 5 bases at V and 4 bases at J, with 12 bases between. The CDR3 runs 13 residues. The germline V gene has CDR1 SGHTA and CDR2 FQGNSA. This CDR3 reads CASSPRTDYEQYF. The CDR3 nucleotides are TGTGCCAGCAGCCCCCGGACAGATTACGAGCAGTACTTC.

The gene calls are TRBV7-2 and TRBJ2-3, with D tentatively TRBD1 (5 bases). The CDR3 contains 14 residues. Germline assignment: CDR1 SGHTA and CDR2 FQGNSA. Deletions cut 4 bases from V and 2 bases from J, with 10 bases between. The CDR3 protein is CASSSQVSTDTQYF. The CDR3 region has the DNA TGTGCCAGCAGCTCACAGGTATCCACAGATACGCAGTATTTT.

This clonotype came up many times. The rearrangement joins TRBV20-1 to TRBJ1-1; the D gene is possibly TRBD1 (6 bases). V dropped 1 base and J dropped 5 bases, with 17 bases sitting between them. CDR3 size: 15 residues. Germline V gives CDR1 DFQATT, CDR2 SNEGSKA (reference sequence). CDR3 loop: CSARGGGGPRTEAFF. DNA for the CDR3: TGCAGTGCTAGAGGAGGAGGGGGACCTCGGACTGAAGCTTTCTTT.

The genes are TRBV20-1 and TRBJ1-6; TRBD1 matches at 7 bases. With V trimmed by 4 bases and J by 14 bases, 8 bases remained unmatched. CDR3 size: 12 residues. Germline V gene data show CDR1 as DFQATT and CDR2 as SNEGSKA (reference sequence). The CDR3 loop is CSATQGSSALHF. CDR3 in DNA: TGCAGTGCTACACAGGGGAGTTCGGCCCTCCACTTT.

This clonotype showed up many times. V is TRBV28 and J is TRBJ1-5; D unclear. Trimming took 1 base from V and 2 from J, leaving 9 bases between them. The CDR3 covers 15 residues. Germline assignment: CDR1 MDHEN and CDR2 SYDVKM. CDR3 sequence: CASSLLRTGNQPQHF. In DNA, the CDR3 is TGTGCCAGCAGTTTATTACGGACCGGCAATCAGCCCCAGCATTTT.

The chain couples TRBV12-3 or TRBV12-4 to TRBJ2-3; 8 bases align to TRBD1. This CDR3 has 15 amino acids. Losses at the gene ends were 7 bases for V and 5 bases for J; bases not matched to a gene: 11. CDR3 region: CASTTWTGRGDTQYF. The CDR3 nucleotides are TGTGCCAGCACTACCTGGACAGGGCGTGGAGATACGCAGTATTTT.

This chain uses TRBV12-3 or TRBV12-4 with TRBJ2-1, with 7 bases identical to TRBD1. V gave up 1 base and J gave up 3 bases; unmatched junction bases: 9. The CDR3 is 17 amino acids. The CDR3 nucleotides are TGTGCCAGCAGTTTAGACCGCGTCGACAGGGTCTACAATGAGCAGTTCTTC. Its protein is CASSLDRVDRVYNEQFF.

J is TRBJ2-7 and V is TRBV6-5, with a possible D match to TRBD2 (6 bases). CDR3 length: 15 amino acids. CDR1 is MNHEY and CDR2 is SVGAGI in the germline V gene. Trimming cost V 6 bases and J 1 base, with 16 bases left between them. The CDR3 DNA is TGTGCCAGCAGGTGGTCCCCTAGCGAATCCTACGAGCAGTACTTC. Amino acid sequence: CASRWSPSESYEQYF.

The gene calls are TRBV7-2 and TRBJ1-1; no clear D. The ends were cut back, 2 bases at V and 6 bases at J, with 16 bases in the middle. CDR3 length equals 15 residues. Germline CDR1 reads SGHTA; CDR2 reads FQGNSA. The DNA for the CDR3 is TGTGCCAGCAGCTTACACCTTTCGGCAGCTTCTGAAGCTTTCTTT. Encoded protein: CASSLHLSAASEAFF.

This clonotype was counted only a few times. V is TRBV20-1 and J is TRBJ2-3; TRBD1 might be the D (5 bases). Trimming pared 2 bases from V and 6 bases from J, leaving 6 bases between. The CDR3 length is 11 residues. Germline V gene lookup returns CDR1 DFQATT and CDR2 SNEGSKA (reference sequence). The DNA for the CDR3 is TGCAGTGCTAGATCAGGGGATACGCAGTATTTT. Translated: CSARSGDTQYF.

This clonotype was seen a few times. The V gene is TRBV20-1, the J gene TRBJ2-3; 8 bases line up with TRBD2. The V gene's germline CDR1 is DFQATT and CDR2 SNEGSKA (reference sequence). CDR3 length: 16 amino acids. With V trimmed by 1 base and J by 1 base, 7 bases remained unmatched. The CDR3 reads CSARVPIAGRTDTQYF. Here the CDR3 DNA reads TGCAGTGCTAGAGTCCCGATAGCGGGACGCACAGATACGCAGTATTTT.

This clonotype was seen more than once but under ten times. The chain is built from TRBV21-1 and TRBJ2-1. TRBV21-1 is a recognized pseudogene. The CDR3 has 16 residues. CDR3 protein: CASSGSGQDFYNEQFF. CDR3 coding DNA: TGTGCCAGCAGCGGGTCTGGACAGGACTTCTACAATGAGCAGTTCTTC.

This chain joins TRBV15 and TRBJ2-6, with D possibly being TRBD2 (6 bases). The CDR3 contains 15 residues. CDR1 is LNHNV, CDR2 YYDKDF, per germline (reference sequence). V lost 5 bases and J lost 2, with 10 bases in between. The CDR3 protein is CATSAGGTGANVLTF. The CDR3 DNA follows: TGTGCCACCAGCGCCGGGGGAACTGGGGCCAACGTCCTGACTTTC.

The table lists this clonotype with a few counts. This sequence joins TRBV7-2 and TRBJ2-1; no clear D. V gave up 0 bases and J gave up 4 bases, with 10 bases separating them. The CDR3 contains 15 residues. CDR1 SGHTA and CDR2 FQGNSA come from the germline V gene. The CDR3 region is CASSLAGTNYNEQFF. As DNA, the CDR3 is TGTGCCAGCAGCTTAGCGGGAACGAATTACAATGAGCAGTTCTTC.

This chain joins TRBV29-1 and TRBJ2-3; the match to TRBD2 covers 7 bases. Germline-derived CDR1 and CDR2 are SQVTM and ANQGSEA. The CDR3 spans 13 residues. J gave up 5 bases and V 2 bases, and 4 bases lay outside the gene matches. CDR3: CSVEKGGRDTQYF. The DNA for the CDR3 is TGCAGCGTTGAAAAGGGCGGGAGAGATACGCAGTATTTT.